The 17 T cell receptor beta chains below all came from one sample that was sequenced in a study of blood T cell repertoires in COVID-19. Profiling relied on immunoSEQ multiplex PCR, and the TCRdb table lists in-frame clones only, not all of them. This table has 130,000 to 150,000 clones, under 90% appearing once. What was sequenced was peripheral blood. The receptors were sampled from a human donor in a cohort sampled during active COVID-19.

CDR3 nucleotides: TGTGCCAGCAGTTTAACCCCGGACAGGTTCTCCTACGAGCAGTACTTC. Amino acids: CASSLTPDRFSYEQYF. The chain joins TRBV28 to TRBJ2-7, with 7 bases matching TRBD1. From germline, CDR1 is MDHEN and CDR2 SYDVKM. The trim removed 2 bases at V and 0 bases at J, leaving 7 bases unmatched. The CDR3 loop spans 16 amino acids.

The rearrangement links TRBV5-1 to TRBJ1-3; D ambiguous. Trimming removed 4 bases from V and 4 bases from J, with 15 bases in between. Germline V CDR1 and CDR2: SGHRS, YFSETQ. CDR3 length equals 15 residues. CDR3 nucleotides: TGCGCCAGCAGCCTTCAATTTAGCGGCGGAAACACCATATATTTT. Translated: CASSLQFSGGNTIYF.

The chain couples TRBV19 to TRBJ2-1; 9 nucleotides match TRBD1. This CDR3 has 15 residues. Germline V gives CDR1 LNHDA, CDR2 SQIVND (reference sequence). The J segment lost 8 bases and the V segment lost 10 bases, leaving 15 bases of the junction unmatched. Written as DNA, the CDR3 is TGTGCCACACGTCGGACAGGGGTATATACCGATGAGCAGTTCTTC. Amino acid sequence: CATRRTGVYTDEQFF.

The J gene is TRBJ1-4, the V gene TRBV4-2, with 10 nucleotides matching TRBD1. The length of the CDR3 is 15 residues. Germline CDR1 is LGHNA and CDR2 is YNFKEQ. The V and J ends lost 0 bases and 8 bases, in that order; junction bases with no gene match: 3. The CDR3 DNA is TGTGCCAGCAGCCAAGATCAGGGACAGGGGGAAAAACTGTTTTTT. The encoded protein is CASSQDQGQGEKLFF.

V is TRBV7-8 and J is TRBJ2-7, with unresolved D. Per the germline V gene, CDR1 is SGHVS and CDR2 is FQNEAQ. V was pared by 5 bases and J by 2 bases, with 16 bases between. The CDR3 has 15 amino acids. For the CDR3, the DNA is TGTGCCAGCAGCGCCAGATCCCCCAGTACCTACGAGCAGTACTTC. This translates into CASSARSPSTYEQYF.

The chain carries TRBV7-2 and TRBJ2-7; D remains unclear. Germline V gene lookup returns CDR1 SGHTA and CDR2 FQGNSA. The CDR3 sequence is 15 residues long. Deletions cut 7 bases from V and 4 bases from J, with 20 bases between. DNA of the CDR3: TGTGCCAGCACCCCGATGGAGCATCAGAGTTACGAGCAGTACTTC. Translation: CASTPMEHQSYEQYF.

The chain has TRBV9 and TRBJ2-1, with 8 bases lining up with TRBD2. Germline values: CDR1 SGDLS, CDR2 YYNGEE. V shed 4 bases and J 5 bases; nucleotides not matched to a gene: 5. CDR3 size: 14 residues. CDR3 nucleotides: TGTGCCAGCAGCCCTCGGGGGGGCAACAATGAGCAGTTCTTC. The encoded protein is CASSPRGGNNEQFF. The complete variable domain, with remaining parts taken from reference TRBV9 and TRBJ2-1, reads DSGVTQTPKHLITATGQRVTLRCSPRSGDLSVYWYQQSLDQGLQFLIQYYNGEERAKGNILERFSAQQFPDLHSELNLSSLELGDSALYFCASSPRGGNNEQFFGPGTRLTVL.

The CDR3 DNA is TGCGCCAGCAGCCCGCTTAGCGGGGGCTACGAGCAGTACTTC. The encoded protein is CASSPLSGGYEQYF. The chain combines TRBV5-1 with TRBJ2-7; 9 bases fit TRBD2. The germline V gene has CDR1 SGHRS and CDR2 YFSETQ. The CDR3 sequence is 14 residues long. V trimming: 4 bases; J trimming: 3 bases; junction bases outside the gene matches: 5.

This clone was seen only a few times. This sequence joins TRBV11-2 and TRBJ1-5; D call uncertain. Germline V CDR1 and CDR2: SGHAT, FQNNGV. This CDR3 region has 13 residues. The V gene lost 2 bases and the J gene lost 5 bases, with 7 bases spanning the gap. CDR3 region: CASSLLGDQPQHF. CDR3 bases: TGTGCCAGCAGCTTACTAGGAGATCAGCCCCAGCATTTT.

V gene TRBV2 combines with J gene TRBJ1-3; a weak D match, TRBD1 (5 bases). This CDR3 has 16 amino acids. The germline V gene encodes CDR1 SNHLY and CDR2 FYNNEI. Trimming took off 0 bases at V and 2 bases at J, with 11 bases between the two ends. The CDR3 bases are TGTGCCAGCAGTGAAGCAGGGGTTCGAACTGGAAACACCATATATTTT. The encoded protein is CASSEAGVRTGNTIYF.

This sequence joins TRBV6-5 and TRBJ1-2; D call uncertain. V shed 0 bases and J shed 0 bases, with 5 bases lying between them. The germline V gene has CDR1 MNHEY and CDR2 SVGAGI. The CDR3 contains 14 residues. The CDR3 coding sequence is TGTGCCAGCAGTTACTCACAGACTAACTATGGCTACACCTTC. The encoded protein is CASSYSQTNYGYTF.

The chain recombines TRBV28 with TRBJ1-2; D is unclear. CDR1 MDHEN and CDR2 SYDVKM come from the germline V gene. V was cut by 3 bases and J by 9 bases, with 17 bases left in between. The CDR3 totals 14 residues. Here the CDR3 reads CASSFATSVLSYTF. The CDR3 coding sequence is TGTGCCAGCAGTTTTGCTACCTCGGTCTTAAGCTACACCTTC.

This rearrangement joins TRBV18 to TRBJ1-6; TRBD1 aligns across 8 bases. The CDR3 runs to 16 residues. J was trimmed by 6 bases and V by 2 bases; bases with no gene match: 6. The germline V gene has CDR1 KGHSH and CDR2 LQKENI. CDR3 bases: TGTGCCAGCTCACCAACTATCGACAGGGGTAATTCACCCCTCCACTTT. Encoded protein: CASSPTIDRGNSPLHF.

The chain recombines TRBV4-3 with TRBJ1-2; D gene uncertain. The CDR3 loop spans 15 amino acids. The germline V gene encodes CDR1 LGHNA and CDR2 YSLEER. Deletions cut 1 base from V and 3 bases from J, with 12 bases between. CDR3 sequence (DNA): TGCGCCAGCAGCCAAGGAGGGATGAACTACTATGGCTACACCTTC. Translating gives CASSQGGMNYYGYTF.

J is TRBJ1-2 and V is TRBV5-1; no firm D call. Trimming removed 1 base from V and 3 bases from J, with 13 bases in between. The CDR3 runs to 15 residues. Germline V gene sequence: CDR1 SGHRS, CDR2 YFSETQ. The CDR3, as DNA: TGCGCCAGCAGCTTGTATCCCGTTACAGACTATGGCTACACCTTC. Its protein is CASSLYPVTDYGYTF.

V and J are TRBV5-6 and TRBJ1-2, with 9 nucleotides matching TRBD1. The V gene end was trimmed by 5 bases and the J gene end by 4 bases; junction bases not matched to a gene: 6. CDR1 and CDR2 (germline): SGHDT, YYEEEE. The CDR3 covers 14 residues. CDR3 sequence reads: CASRSVTGGYGYTF. The CDR3 region has the DNA TGTGCCAGCAGGAGCGTGACAGGGGGCTATGGCTACACCTTC.

The genes are TRBV2 and TRBJ1-3; 10 bases are a match to TRBD1. Germline V lookup: CDR1 SNHLY, CDR2 FYNNEI. CDR3 length equals 18 residues. The trim removed 7 bases at V and 0 bases at J, leaving 12 bases unmatched. CDR3 residues: CASTGDRGPASSGNTIYF. DNA of the CDR3: TGTGCCAGCACCGGAGACAGGGGGCCAGCCTCCTCTGGAAACACCATATATTTT.